These T cell receptor beta chains were read from a single sample in a study of blood T cell repertoires in COVID-19. Produced via immunoSEQ multiplex PCR; TCRdb's table is partial and in-frame only. The table lists about 160,000 clones, around three quarters of them singletons. Sequencing used peripheral blood. These receptor sequences come from a man between 60 and 70 years old with acute or convalescent COVID-19. Each CDR3 is given with its conserved first and last residue. A D gene is named only where the DNA matches it firmly. For some rows the clone size is stated as once, few or many, or as a class when expanded; others skip it.

>TRBV19|-|TRBD1|TRBJ1-2
CASSLGQVNYGYTF
TGTGCCAGTAGTCTTGGACAGGTTAACTATGGCTACACCTTC
>TRBV6-1|-|-|TRBJ1-1
CASSDVRLMNTEAFF
TGTGCCAGCAGTGATGTGAGACTGATGAACACTGAAGCTTTCTTT
>TRBV5-4|-|-|TRBJ2-7
CASSFSGSHEQYF
TGTGCCAGCAGCTTTTCAGGGTCCCACGAGCAGTACTTC
>TRBV20-1|-|TRBD2|TRBJ2-5
CSASLLGTISQETQYF
TGCAGTGCTAGTCTCCTAGGGACTATAAGCCAAGAGACCCAGTACTTC
>TRBV18|few|TRBD1|TRBJ2-1
CASSQRTGGFNNEQFF
TGTGCCAGCTCCCAGAGGACAGGGGGCTTTAACAATGAGCAGTTCTTC
>TRBV6-5|-|-|TRBJ1-2
CASSYGAEGLYGYTF
TGTGCCAGCAGTTACGGAGCGGAGGGGTTGTATGGCTACACCTTC
>TRBV4-3|once|TRBD1|TRBJ2-3
CASSRDRGTTDTQYF
TGCGCCAGCAGCCGAGACAGGGGTACTACAGATACGCAGTATTTT
>TRBV23-1|-|TRBD2|TRBJ2-5
CASSQGRLGLAEETQYF
TGCGCCAGCAGTCAGGGACGTCTGGGACTAGCAGAAGAGACCCAGTACTTC
>TRBV19|-|-|TRBJ1-1
CASSMNSRDTEAFF
TGTGCCAGTAGTATGAACAGCCGTGACACTGAAGCTTTCTTT
>TRBV19|-|-|TRBJ1-1
CALLSGLRNTEAFF
TGTGCCTTATTGTCAGGGTTAAGGAACACTGAAGCTTTCTTT
>TRBV9|-|-|TRBJ1-1
CASSVDFRTEAFF
TGTGCCAGCAGCGTAGACTTTCGCACTGAAGCTTTCTTT
>TRBV24-1|once|TRBD1|TRBJ2-2
CATSDSGQGWAGELFF
TGTGCCACCAGTGATTCCGGACAGGGTTGGGCCGGGGAGCTGTTTTTT
>TRBV6-2/TRBV6-3|-|TRBD2|TRBJ2-3
CASSYLAERGGLPDTQYF
TGTGCCAGCAGTTACCTGGCGGAGCGGGGGGGCCTTCCAGATACGCAGTATTTT
>TRBV28|-|TRBD1|TRBJ1-5
CASRTGFIQPQHF
TGTGCCAGCAGGACAGGGTTTATTCAGCCCCAGCATTTT